This TCR beta chain was observed in a study of blood T cell repertoires in COVID-19. Turning to the study itself: The study drew acute and convalescent COVID-19 samples from the United States, Italy and Spain. T cells, B-cell-depleted T cells, or PBMCs supplied cDNA or gDNA.

Original processing methods: Scientists estimated how many nucleated cells there were by amplifying reference gene primers. Using immunoSEQ multiplex PCR, the repertoire was profiled, and TCRdb retains in-frame clones only, with some absent. V, J and clone size were drawn from that table, and D and trimming were deduced from the DNA. Among 100,000 to 150,000 clones listed, roughly four fifths were seen once. The V gene lost 3 bases and the J gene lost 0 bases, with 3 bases spanning the gap. This CDR3 is 13 amino acids long. Residents of 20 to 25 US areas, aged roughly 18 to 95 years, made up the participants.

The chain has TRBV12-3 or TRBV12-4 and TRBJ1-5; D is undetermined. This clonotype was sampled from a man between 40 and 49 years old with acute COVID-19. Sequenced input: PBMCs or T cells enriched from blood (not recorded which). Written as DNA, the CDR3 is TGTGCCAGCAGTTTTCATAGCAATCAGCCCCAGCATTTT. It translates to CASSFHSNQPQHF.